This T cell receptor (beta chain) was captured in a study of T-cell memory formation after mild COVID-19. Note on this clonotype: The antigen remains undetermined.

Trimming removed 8 bases from V and 3 bases from J, with 12 bases in between. This CDR3 has 13 amino acids. The germline gives CDR1 SNHLY, CDR2 FYNNEI. Constant-segment primers and 5'RACE yielded cDNA libraries for TCR alpha and TCR beta, each carrying sample barcodes and UMIs. A single record per CDR3 protein comes from TCRdb applying MiXCR to the 5' RACE reads. The table includes 95,000 to 110,000 distinct CDR3 sequences, around 14% detected once. Overall study findings and caveats: Those CD4+ clones that contracted were mainly in CM and EM (CD8+ ones in EMRA). Clones shrinking from day 15 to 85 showed even CD4/CD8 mixes; later expanders tilted CD4+.

The sample was PBMCs or a T cell subset sorted from them (not recorded which). The gene calls are TRBV2 and TRBJ2-3; no firm D call. The sequence was collected from a man aged 18 to 35 who had mild COVID-19 (a few samples of this study predate the infection). Cell type and time point are not known. For the CDR3, the DNA is TGTGCCAGCGAGCAGGAATTGACAGATACGCAGTATTTT. It is translated as CASEQELTDTQYF.